What follows are 10 T cell receptor beta chains derived from one specimen sequenced in a study of cytomegalovirus exposure and HLA in healthy donors. Researchers ran the PCR with 60 Vbeta and 13 Jbeta primers. Clones were sequenced by immunoSEQ multiplex PCR, and TCRdb holds only the in-frame ones, with some missing. This table holds 150,000 or so clones, 75% to 80% found once. Sequences were obtained from PBMCs. These receptors all come from a male donor in good health and CMV-seronegative.

The rearrangement links TRBV5-1 to TRBJ1-4, with 7 bases fitting TRBD1. After removal of 3 bases from V and 5 bases from J, the junction contained 7 bases not matched to a gene. From germline, CDR1 is SGHRS and CDR2 YFSETQ. The CDR3 runs to 15 residues. The CDR3 loop is CASSSLGTENEKLFF. The CDR3 coding sequence is TGCGCCAGCAGCTCGCTAGGGACAGAAAATGAAAAACTGTTTTTT.

V usage is TRBV12-5 and J usage is TRBJ2-3; 10 nucleotides align to TRBD2. Trimming at V came to 0 bases and at J to 0 bases, leaving 9 bases not matched to a gene. This CDR3 has 19 amino acids. Germline CDR1 reads LGHNT; CDR2 reads FRNRAP. In DNA form, the CDR3 reads TGTGCTAGTGGTTTGGTACAGACTAGCGGGTTATTTAGCACAGATACGCAGTATTTT. This encodes CASGLVQTSGLFSTDTQYF.

The rearrangement joins TRBV5-4 to TRBJ2-3; D uncertain. V dropped 4 bases and J dropped 4 bases, with 7 bases sitting between them. The CDR3 is made up of 12 amino acids. Germline-derived CDR1 and CDR2 are SGHNT and YYREEE (reference sequence). CDR3 protein: CASSPSSDTQYF. The CDR3 DNA is TGTGCCAGCAGCCCTTCCTCAGATACGCAGTATTTT.

The V gene is TRBV7-9, the J gene TRBJ1-1, with 7 bases aligning to TRBD1. The trim removed 4 bases at V and 0 bases at J, leaving 2 bases unmatched. This CDR3 is 14 amino acids long. Germline CDR1 and CDR2: SEHNR and FQNEAQ (reference sequence). The CDR3 spells CASSSQGMNTEAFF. The CDR3 region has the DNA TGTGCCAGCAGCTCACAGGGGATGAACACTGAAGCTTTCTTT.

This rearrangement joins TRBV5-1 to TRBJ2-7, with 8 positions matching TRBD1. CDR1 SGHRS and CDR2 YFSETQ come from the germline V gene. V lost 1 base, J lost 3 bases, and 9 bases stayed unmatched. The CDR3 has 16 amino acids. The CDR3 nucleotides read TGCGCCAGCAGCTTGTTGGTGGACAGGGCAAACTACGAGCAGTACTTC. Its protein is CASSLLVDRANYEQYF.

This clone was counted once. The chain combines TRBV2 with TRBJ1-1; no clear D gene. The V end lost 4 bases, the J end lost 4 bases, and 10 bases lay between the germline ends. CDR1 SNHLY and CDR2 FYNNEI come from the germline V gene. CDR3 length: 13 residues. The CDR3: CASSVIEGTEAFF. The DNA of the CDR3 is TGTGCCAGCAGTGTAATAGAGGGCACTGAAGCTTTCTTT.

This clone was detected only a few times. This rearrangement joins TRBV29-1 to TRBJ1-1; TRBD1 is a possible D gene (5 bases). This CDR3 is built from 12 residues. V gave up 2 bases and J gave up 11 bases, with 15 bases separating them. Per germline, CDR1 SQVTM and CDR2 ANQGSEA. DNA for the CDR3: TGCAGCGTTGAATTGCAGGGCTTGGGGGCTTTCTTT. Its translation: CSVELQGLGAFF.

This clone was picked up one time. The V gene is TRBV5-8, the J gene TRBJ1-5, with 7 positions matching TRBD1. J gave up 1 base and V 1 base, and 2 bases lay outside the gene matches. Germline CDR1 is SGHTS and CDR2 is YDEGEE. The CDR3 covers 15 residues. CDR3 residues: CASSLRGGSNQPQHF. In DNA form, the CDR3 reads TGTGCCAGCAGCTTGAGAGGGGGCAGCAATCAGCCCCAGCATTTT.

J is TRBJ2-3 and V is TRBV28, with 11 bases lining up with TRBD2. With 5 bases clipped from V and 5 bases from J, the junction kept 12 bases outside the gene matches. The germline V gene encodes CDR1 MDHEN and CDR2 SYDVKM. The CDR3 covers 17 residues. CDR3 sequence: CASSLGTSGQRKDTQYF. CDR3 nucleotide sequence: TGTGCCAGCAGTCTCGGGACTAGCGGCCAACGGAAAGATACGCAGTATTTT.

The chain combines TRBV6-6 with TRBJ2-7; perhaps TRBD1 as D (6 bases). V dropped 0 bases and J dropped 5 bases, with 11 bases sitting between them. The CDR3 runs 14 residues. Germline CDR1 MNHNY, CDR2 SVGAGI (reference sequence). In DNA form, the CDR3 reads TGTGCCAGCAGTTACTCCACAGGGAAAGACGAGCAGTACTTC. Translation: CASSYSTGKDEQYF.